The sequence of this T cell receptor (beta chain) was determined in a study of T cells after yellow fever vaccination. Study background: Preparation of fractions with low cell numbers was performed using SMART-Seq v4 Ultra Low Input. Study results and caveats: Compared with primary, the secondary response was weaker and peaked at day 5, not 15. In post-booster samples, most primary-vaccination clones reappeared (about 95% CD4, 70% to 90% CD8).

In its sample, this clonotype ranks as medium-sized. The antigen remains unidentified. For TCR, cDNA came from 5'RACE template switching, which added a universal primer site and UMIs. TCRdb analysed the 5' RACE reads with MiXCR anew, one entry per CDR3 protein. In the table there are about 120,000 distinct CDR3 sequences, approximately 8.4% of which are singletons. V was pared by 8 bases and J by 6 bases, with 4 bases between. The CDR3 spans 10 residues. The clonotype was recovered from a man aged 18 to 29 who received the YFV17D yellow fever vaccine. This chain links TRBV12-3 or TRBV12-4 with TRBJ2-2; D unresolved. The specimen comprised CD8+ T cells sorted from PBMCs, sampled on the day of the yellow fever booster vaccination. The CDR3 loop is CASEAGELFF. CDR3 in DNA: TGTGCCAGCGAAGCCGGGGAGCTGTTTTTT.